This T cell receptor (beta chain) was recovered during a study of CD8 T cells in ankylosing spondylitis. MiXCR, run by TCRdb on the 5' RACE reads, gives a single entry per CDR3 protein. This table holds under 300,000 distinct CDR3 sequences, approximately 12% found once. This clonotype was seen many times. Its antigen is as yet unknown. Broader study findings: Disease-linked clones bore a CD8+ phenotype and were relatively rare in peripheral blood. A TCR beta motif of roughly 8 highly homologous variants seemed to mark ankylosing spondylitis blood. It was reported that disease-linked clones were significantly enriched in matched ankylosing spondylitis synovial fluid.

V shed 6 bases and J shed 1 base, with 9 bases lying between them. The CDR3 extends over 13 amino acids. Germline V gene data show CDR1 as MNHEY and CDR2 as SMNVEV (reference sequence). The specimen sequenced was blood, either unsorted or a sorted T cell fraction (not recorded which). The V gene is TRBV27, the J gene TRBJ1-1; tentative D call: TRBD1 (6 bases). The receptor's source is a male donor with ankylosing spondylitis or in good health (not recorded which). CDR3 coding DNA: TGTGCCAGCAGATGGACAGAGAACACTGAAGCTTTCTTT. Translation gives CASRWTENTEAFF.